These T cell receptor beta chains were read from a single sample in a study of T cell repertoires in cytomegalovirus infection. Their cognate antigens are unknown. MiXCR, run by TCRdb on the reads, gives a single entry per CDR3 protein. The table records around 360,000 distinct CDR3 sequences, roughly 34% of them present only once. The sequencing used cultured PBMCs, collected from culture after CMV antigen stimulation. These receptor sequences come from a human donor in good health (CMV status not recorded). Some clones in this sample may be carry-over from other donors' samples. The CDR3 runs from the conserved cysteine through the conserved F or W. The D gene is left open where the match is weak. Some rows mark clone size as missing; the rest say once, few, many or name a class of expanded clone.

>TRBV6-2/TRBV6-3|TRBD1|-|TRBJ2-2
CASSTGQGTGELFF
TGTGCCAGCAGTACCGGACAGGGAACCGGGGAGCTGTTTTTT
>TRBV6-5|TRBD2|-|TRBJ2-1
CASSYTLAESDEQFF
TGTGCCAGCAGTTACACACTAGCGGAGTCGGATGAGCAGTTCTTC
>TRBV6-2/TRBV6-3|-|-|TRBJ1-5
CASKIPGRQQPQHF
TGTGCCAGTAAGATTCCGGGACGGCAGCAGCCCCAGCATTTT
>TRBV7-8|TRBD2|-|TRBJ2-3
CASSPRLAGGPLNTQYF
TGTGCCAGCAGCCCGCGACTAGCGGGAGGGCCATTGAATACGCAGTATTTT
>TRBV4-1|-|-|TRBJ2-3
CASSQRRTDTQYF
TGCGCCAGCAGCCAACGACGCACAGATACGCAGTATTTT
>TRBV4-3|-|-|TRBJ2-3
CASSQEGTGASTDTQYF
TGCGCCAGCAGCCAAGAAGGTACTGGGGCTAGCACAGATACGCAGTATTTT
>TRBV4-1|TRBD2|few|TRBJ2-1
CASSQELAVYNEQFF
TGCGCCAGCAGCCAAGAACTAGCGGTCTACAATGAGCAGTTCTTC
>TRBV25-1|-|-|TRBJ2-3
CASSGWVQDTQYF
TGTGCCAGCAGTGGTTGGGTCCAAGATACGCAGTATTTT
>TRBV6-2/TRBV6-3|TRBD2|few|TRBJ2-1
CASSPPGLAGGPLTYNEQFF
TGTGCCAGCAGTCCCCCCGGACTAGCGGGAGGGCCTCTGACCTACAATGAGCAGTTCTTC
>TRBV12-3/TRBV12-4|-|many|TRBJ1-1
CASSLDIQGGTEAFF
TGTGCCAGCAGCCTAGACATACAGGGTGGCACTGAAGCTTTCTTT
>TRBV7-2|-|few|TRBJ1-6
CASSPDSNSPLHF
TGTGCCAGCAGCCCCGACAGTAATTCACCCCTCCACTTT
>TRBV18|TRBD1|-|TRBJ2-7
CASSPSPARDSLYEQYF
TGTGCCAGCTCACCCTCTCCCGCCAGGGACAGCCTCTACGAGCAGTACTTC
>TRBV7-2|TRBD1|few|TRBJ1-1
CASKGAANTEAFF
TGTGCCAGCAAGGGGGCGGCTAACACTGAAGCTTTCTTT
>TRBV7-2|-|few|TRBJ2-5
CASSFHRQALTTQYF
TGTGCCAGCAGCTTCCACCGACAGGCACTGACGACCCAGTACTTC
>TRBV6-2/TRBV6-3|TRBD2|-|TRBJ2-1
CATLDGASGRNEQFF
TGTGCCACCTTGGACGGGGCTAGCGGGAGAAATGAGCAGTTCTTC
>TRBV7-2|-|-|TRBJ1-5
CASSLNRPGSNQPQHF
TGTGCCAGCAGCTTAAATCGTCCAGGTAGCAATCAGCCCCAGCATTTT
>TRBV14|TRBD1|few|TRBJ1-6
CASSQRDSNNSPLHF
TGTGCCAGCAGCCAACGGGACAGCAATAATTCACCCCTCCACTTT
>TRBV4-1|TRBD1|-|TRBJ1-5
CASSQGQGTDNQPQHF
TGCGCCAGCAGCCAGGGACAGGGGACCGACAATCAGCCCCAGCATTTT
>TRBV7-2|TRBD1|-|TRBJ2-3
CASSFDYLGQGIDTQYF
TGTGCCAGCAGCTTCGACTATTTGGGACAGGGTATAGATACGCAGTATTTT
>TRBV12-3/TRBV12-4|-|-|TRBJ1-1
CASSSWTVEAFF
TGTGCCAGCAGTTCTTGGACAGTTGAAGCTTTCTTT
>TRBV20-1|-|-|TRBJ1-6
CSAAGGNSPLHF
TGCAGTGCCGCGGGGGGGAATTCACCCCTCCACTTT
>TRBV7-8|-|-|TRBJ1-1
CASSLARGPNTEAFF
TGTGCCAGCAGCCTCGCACGGGGCCCGAACACTGAAGCTTTCTTT
>TRBV27|-|-|TRBJ1-4
CASSLLGRSDEKLFF
TGTGCCAGCAGTTTGTTGGGACGGTCGGATGAAAAACTGTTTTTT